This TCR beta chain came from a study of blood T cell repertoires in COVID-19. Study context: Material from acute and convalescent COVID-19 was sourced from the United States, Italy and Spain. The analysed material was cDNA or gDNA that came from T cells, B-cell-depleted T cells, or PBMCs.

Under the authors' procedure: Reference gene primer amplification yielded estimated nucleated cell counts. Measured with immunoSEQ multiplex PCR; TCRdb has only the in-frame clones, and not every one. From that table come the V and J calls and clone size; the DNA was used to work out D and trimming. The repertoire holds 70,000 to 100,000 clones, with about two thirds as singletons. Sequencing was done on a sample of peripheral blood. This sequence was found in a woman aged 55-75 years in a cohort sampled during active or convalescent COVID-19.

CDR3 region: CATTRQGTGELFF. CDR3 coding DNA: TGTGCCACCACACGACAGGGCACCGGGGAGCTGTTTTTT. V gene TRBV15 combines with J gene TRBJ2-2, with 7 positions matching TRBD1. CDR3 length: 13 amino acids. Germline V gene data show CDR1 as LNHNV and CDR2 as YYDKDF (reference sequence). V lost 7 bases and J lost 4; bases outside the gene matches: 3.